These 22 T cell receptor beta chains were all obtained from the same sample, sequenced in a study of blood T cells in healthy people across ages. Alongside a J-beta primer mix, a sample-barcoded 5' primer served in a second PCR lasting about 7 to 11 cycles. TCRdb reprocessed the 5' RACE reads via MiXCR and lists one record per CDR3 protein. The sample yields hundreds of thousands of distinct CDR3 sequences, roughly 20% seen once. The sequencing input was blood. The origin of the receptors is a man between 65 and 85 years old in good health.

Only a few counts were recorded for this clonotype. The chain uses TRBV13 and TRBJ2-5, with 8 bases that match TRBD1. The J call is doubtful: the DNA matches TRBJ2-7 better. CDR1 and CDR2 from the germline V gene are PRHDT and FYEKMQ (reference sequence). The CDR3 sequence is 14 residues long. The CDR3 spells CASSSQGARYEQYV. The CDR3 DNA follows: TGTGCCAGCAGCTCCCAGGGGGCGAGGTACGAGCAGTACGTC.

V is TRBV5-1 and J is TRBJ2-5; D is perhaps TRBD2 (7 bases). The CDR3 totals 15 residues. Germline CDR1 is SGHRS and CDR2 is YFSETQ. V was trimmed by 7 bases and J by 2 bases, leaving 18 bases between them. The CDR3 DNA reads TGCGCCAGCGCACAACAGGGAGGGGGACAAGAGACCCAGTACTTC. This encodes CASAQQGGGQETQYF.

This chain uses TRBV6-5 with TRBJ1-1; D is perhaps TRBD1 (6 bases). Trimming removed 4 bases at V and 7 bases at J, with 13 bases between. The CDR3 length is 13 residues. Germline values: CDR1 MNHEY, CDR2 SVGAGI. In nucleotides, the CDR3 is TGTGCCAGCAGTTTCAGGGGAAATGGTGAAGCTTTCTTT. It encodes CASSFRGNGEAFF.

This clonotype turned up a few times. Mismatch with germline at one junction end may stem from a read error. The gene calls are TRBV5-5 and TRBJ2-5; the D gene could be TRBD1 or TRBD2 (6 bases each). This CDR3 has 15 amino acids. Germline V CDR1 and CDR2: SGHKS, YYEKEE (reference sequence). The CDR3 loop reads CASSLGGARLSGAQF. DNA for the CDR3: TGTGCCAGCAGCTTGGGAGGGGCTAGGCTGTCGGGGGCGCAGTTC.

The chain is built from TRBV20-1 and TRBJ2-3; TRBD1 aligns across 7 bases. V was pared by 5 bases and J by 0 bases, with 11 bases of the junction left unmatched. This CDR3 has 16 residues. Germline V gene lookup returns CDR1 DFQATT and CDR2 SNEGSKA (reference sequence). The CDR3 reads CSAQIGTASSTDTQYF. DNA for the CDR3: TGCAGTGCTCAGATAGGGACAGCCTCTAGCACAGATACGCAGTATTTT.

This clonotype was seen at least ten times. The rearrangement joins TRBV12-3 or TRBV12-4 to TRBJ2-1, with unresolved D. Deletions cut 3 bases from V and 6 bases from J, with 6 bases between. The CDR3 sequence is 12 residues long. The CDR3, as DNA: TGTGCCAGCAGTTTGTTCGGCAATGAGCAGTTCTTC. Protein sequence: CASSLFGNEQFF.

This clonotype was recorded a few times. The rearrangement joins TRBV7-9 to TRBJ1-2; weak D call: TRBD1 (5 bases). This CDR3 has 15 amino acids. With 5 bases removed from V and 0 bases from J, the gap between germline ends came to 13 bases. The germline V gene encodes CDR1 SEHNR and CDR2 FQNEAQ (reference sequence). CDR3 residues: CASSPGHQANYGYTF. For the CDR3, the DNA is TGTGCCAGCAGCCCCGGACACCAAGCTAACTATGGCTACACCTTC.

This chain joins TRBV19 and TRBJ2-7; D is uncertain. This CDR3 comprises 11 residues. The germline V and J ends were trimmed by 10 bases and 4 bases, with 11 bases remaining between them. The germline V gene has CDR1 LNHDA and CDR2 SQIVND (reference sequence). CDR3 in DNA: TGTGCCAATGACCTAGGGTACGAGCAGTACGTC. This codes for CANDLGYEQYV.

Here the CDR3 DNA reads TGCAGTGCTAGAGGCCAACAAGGGGGGCAGGGGGGCACAGATACGCAGTATTTT. This translates into CSARGQQGGQGGTDTQYF. This chain joins TRBV20-1 and TRBJ2-3, with D perhaps matching TRBD1 (7 bases). This CDR3 contains 18 residues. V was clipped by 1 base and J by 1 base, with 21 bases between them. Germline CDR1 reads DFQATT; CDR2 reads SNEGSKA (reference sequence).

The chain uses TRBV6-5 and TRBJ2-1; tentative D call: TRBD1 (7 bases). The CDR3 is 18 amino acids. Germline V gene data show CDR1 as MNHEY and CDR2 as SVGAGI. V was pared by 2 bases and J by 0 bases, with 17 bases between. The DNA for the CDR3 is TGTGCCAGCAGTTACGGGGTGGGGGGACAGAGCTCCTACAATGAGCAGTTCTTC. Translating gives CASSYGVGGQSSYNEQFF.

CDR3 loop: CSARTSGMGNEQFF. The CDR3 bases are TGCAGTGCTAGGACTAGCGGGATGGGGAATGAGCAGTTCTTC. J is TRBJ2-1 and V is TRBV20-1, with TRBD2 matching 11 bases. From germline, CDR1 is DFQATT and CDR2 SNEGSKA (reference sequence). Trimming cost V 3 bases and J 7 bases; bases outside gene matches: 5. CDR3 length equals 14 residues.

This clonotype was seen a few times. The rearrangement links TRBV12-3 or TRBV12-4 to TRBJ1-6; D unclear. V was clipped by 9 bases and J by 7 bases, with 19 bases between them. The length of the CDR3 is 15 residues. The CDR3 region is CASNVDGGWNSPLHF. The CDR3 nucleotides are TGTGCCAGTAACGTAGATGGAGGTTGGAATTCACCCCTCCACTTT.

This clonotype was seen ten or more times. The chain recombines TRBV7-2 with TRBJ1-4, with 8 bases aligning to TRBD1. The CDR3 extends over 16 amino acids. Trimming took 5 bases from V and 4 from J; bases not matched to a gene: 9. In germline, CDR1 is SGHTA, CDR2 FQGNSA. CDR3 sequence: CASSPGTGTRNEKLFF. In DNA, the CDR3 is TGTGCCAGCAGCCCGGGGACAGGAACGCGTAATGAAAAACTGTTTTTT.

The chain employs TRBV6-1 and TRBJ1-4, with TRBD1 matching over 10 bases. CDR3 size: 14 residues. The germline gives CDR1 MNHNS, CDR2 SASEGT. V shed 8 bases and J 7 bases; nucleotides not matched to a gene: 7. The CDR3 region is CASGGQGGLEKLFF. The CDR3 nucleotides are TGTGCCAGCGGAGGACAGGGGGGGCTTGAAAAACTGTTTTTT.

This clonotype has more than one count but fewer than ten. Germline is not matched at one junction end, which may reflect a read error. The genes are TRBV5-1 and TRBJ2-7, with 10 bases aligning to TRBD2. The CDR3 loop spans 14 amino acids. Germline assignment: CDR1 SGHRS and CDR2 YFSETQ. The CDR3 here is CASTVAGGTYKQYF. In DNA, the CDR3 is TGCGCCAGCACCGTAGCGGGGGGAACCTACAAGCAGTACTTC.

In this sample, this clonotype turned up a few times. The chain couples TRBV5-1 to TRBJ1-5; D is undetermined. Trimming cost V 0 bases and J 4 bases, with 11 bases left between them. This CDR3 contains 15 residues. Germline assignment: CDR1 SGHRS and CDR2 YFSETQ. The CDR3 sequence: CASSLGPGGNQPQHF. DNA for the CDR3: TGCGCCAGCAGCTTGGGACCCGGTGGTAATCAGCCCCAGCATTTT.

V is TRBV6-1 and J is TRBJ2-1; 9 bases match TRBD1. CDR1 and CDR2 (germline): MNHNS, SASEGT. This CDR3 has 16 amino acids. The junction had 13 bases not matched to a gene; V was cut back by 6 bases and J by 7 bases. The CDR3 here is CASRAPGQGIWNEQFF. CDR3 in DNA: TGTGCCAGCAGGGCTCCGGGACAGGGTATATGGAATGAGCAGTTCTTC.

The chain is built from TRBV3-1 and TRBJ1-3, with TRBD1 matching 8 bases. Germline trimming cut 4 bases from V and 2 bases from J; bases unmatched to any gene: 4. CDR3 length: 15 residues. Germline CDR1 is LGHDT and CDR2 is YNNKEL (reference sequence). DNA for the CDR3: TGTGCCAGCAGCCCTGGGACAGGCCCTGGAAACACCATATATTTT. Protein sequence: CASSPGTGPGNTIYF.

This chain joins TRBV7-2 and TRBJ1-6; D uncertain. Germline CDR1 and CDR2: SGHTA and FQGNSA. Trimming shortened V by 5 bases and J by 4 bases, and 15 bases separated the two germline ends. CDR3 length equals 16 residues. CDR3 amino acids: CASSPSVNSYNSPLHF. CDR3 nucleotide sequence: TGTGCCAGCAGCCCGTCCGTCAACAGTTATAATTCACCCCTCCACTTT. The entire variable domain, with the rest obtained from reference TRBV7-2 and TRBJ1-6, is as follows: GAGVSQSPSNKVTEKGKDVELRCDPISGHTALYWYRQSLGQGLEFLIYFQGNSAPDKSGLPSDRFSAERTGGSVSTLTIQRTQQEDSAVYLCASSPSVNSYNSPLHFGNGTRLTVT.

The chain carries TRBV5-1 and TRBJ2-7; TRBD1 or TRBD2 may be the D gene (5 bases each). Germline CDR1 SGHRS, CDR2 YFSETQ. V lost 1 base to trimming and J lost 6 bases, with 20 bases between them. This CDR3 spans 16 amino acids. The CDR3 sequence is CASSLLFRQTGLEQYF. The CDR3 DNA reads as TGCGCCAGCAGCTTGTTATTCCGGCAGACGGGGCTCGAGCAGTACTTC.

This clonotype was picked up a small number of times. CDR3 sequence reads: CASSWGTSGFYNEQFF. The CDR3 DNA reads as TGCGCCAGCAGCTGGGGGACTAGCGGGTTTTACAATGAGCAGTTCTTC. The chain combines TRBV5-1 with TRBJ2-1, with TRBD2 matching over 12 bases. CDR3 size: 16 residues. Germline V gene data show CDR1 as SGHRS and CDR2 as YFSETQ. The V gene end was trimmed by 3 bases and the J gene end by 4 bases; junction bases not matched to a gene: 5. Looking up the rest from reference TRBV5-1 and TRBJ2-1 gives the full variable domain: KAGVTQTPRYLIKTRGQQVTLSCSPISGHRSVSWYQQTPGQGLQFLFEYFSETQRNKGNFPGRFSGRQFSNSRSEMNVSTLELGDSALYLCASSWGTSGFYNEQFFGPGTRLTVL.

This clonotype was counted at least ten times. The chain links TRBV29-1 to TRBJ2-5; 8 nucleotides line up with TRBD1. Unmatched junction bases numbered 8, after V lost 6 bases and J lost 5 bases. Germline CDR1 and CDR2: SQVTM and ANQGSEA. The CDR3 runs 13 residues. CDR3 DNA: TGCAGCGTCCGACCGTGGACAGGGGAGACCCAGTACTTC. Translated: CSVRPWTGETQYF.